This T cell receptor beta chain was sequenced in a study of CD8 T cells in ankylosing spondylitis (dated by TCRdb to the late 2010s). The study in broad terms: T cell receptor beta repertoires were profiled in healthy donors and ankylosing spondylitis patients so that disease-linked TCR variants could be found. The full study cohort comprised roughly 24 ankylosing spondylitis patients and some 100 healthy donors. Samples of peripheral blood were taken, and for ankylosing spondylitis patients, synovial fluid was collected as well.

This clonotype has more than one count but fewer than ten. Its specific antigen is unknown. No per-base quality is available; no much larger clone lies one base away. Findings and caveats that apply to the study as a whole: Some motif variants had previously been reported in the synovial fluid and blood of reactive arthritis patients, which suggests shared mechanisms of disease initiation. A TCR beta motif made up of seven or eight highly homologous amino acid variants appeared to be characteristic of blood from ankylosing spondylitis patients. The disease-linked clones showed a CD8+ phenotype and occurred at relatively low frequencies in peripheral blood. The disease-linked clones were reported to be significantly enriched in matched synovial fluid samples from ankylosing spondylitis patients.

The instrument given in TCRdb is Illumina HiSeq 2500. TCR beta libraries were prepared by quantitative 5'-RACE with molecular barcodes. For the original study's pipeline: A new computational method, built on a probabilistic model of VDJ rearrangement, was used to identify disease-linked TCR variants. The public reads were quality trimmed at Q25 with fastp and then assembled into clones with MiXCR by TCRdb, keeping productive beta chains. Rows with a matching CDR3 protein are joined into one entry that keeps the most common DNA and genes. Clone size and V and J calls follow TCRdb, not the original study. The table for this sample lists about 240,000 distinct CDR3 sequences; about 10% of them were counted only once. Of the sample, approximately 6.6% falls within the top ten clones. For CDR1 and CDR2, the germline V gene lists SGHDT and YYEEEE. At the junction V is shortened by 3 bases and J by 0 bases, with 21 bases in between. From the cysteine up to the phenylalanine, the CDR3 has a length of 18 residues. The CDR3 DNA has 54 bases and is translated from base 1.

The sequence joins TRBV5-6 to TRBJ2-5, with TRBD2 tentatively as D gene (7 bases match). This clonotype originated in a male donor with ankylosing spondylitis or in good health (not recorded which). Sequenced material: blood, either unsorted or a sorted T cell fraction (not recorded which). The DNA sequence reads TGTGCCAGCAGCTGGGGCCTGTTTGCGGGGGCCGACCAAGAGACCCAGTACTTC. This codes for CASSWGLFAGADQETQYF. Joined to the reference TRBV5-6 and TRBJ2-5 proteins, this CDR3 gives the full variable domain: DAGVTQSPTHLIKTRGQQVTLRCSPKSGHDTVSWYQQALGQGPQFIFQYYEEEERQRGNFPDRFSGHQFPNYSSELNVNALLLGDSALYLCASSWGLFAGADQETQYFGPGTRLLVL.